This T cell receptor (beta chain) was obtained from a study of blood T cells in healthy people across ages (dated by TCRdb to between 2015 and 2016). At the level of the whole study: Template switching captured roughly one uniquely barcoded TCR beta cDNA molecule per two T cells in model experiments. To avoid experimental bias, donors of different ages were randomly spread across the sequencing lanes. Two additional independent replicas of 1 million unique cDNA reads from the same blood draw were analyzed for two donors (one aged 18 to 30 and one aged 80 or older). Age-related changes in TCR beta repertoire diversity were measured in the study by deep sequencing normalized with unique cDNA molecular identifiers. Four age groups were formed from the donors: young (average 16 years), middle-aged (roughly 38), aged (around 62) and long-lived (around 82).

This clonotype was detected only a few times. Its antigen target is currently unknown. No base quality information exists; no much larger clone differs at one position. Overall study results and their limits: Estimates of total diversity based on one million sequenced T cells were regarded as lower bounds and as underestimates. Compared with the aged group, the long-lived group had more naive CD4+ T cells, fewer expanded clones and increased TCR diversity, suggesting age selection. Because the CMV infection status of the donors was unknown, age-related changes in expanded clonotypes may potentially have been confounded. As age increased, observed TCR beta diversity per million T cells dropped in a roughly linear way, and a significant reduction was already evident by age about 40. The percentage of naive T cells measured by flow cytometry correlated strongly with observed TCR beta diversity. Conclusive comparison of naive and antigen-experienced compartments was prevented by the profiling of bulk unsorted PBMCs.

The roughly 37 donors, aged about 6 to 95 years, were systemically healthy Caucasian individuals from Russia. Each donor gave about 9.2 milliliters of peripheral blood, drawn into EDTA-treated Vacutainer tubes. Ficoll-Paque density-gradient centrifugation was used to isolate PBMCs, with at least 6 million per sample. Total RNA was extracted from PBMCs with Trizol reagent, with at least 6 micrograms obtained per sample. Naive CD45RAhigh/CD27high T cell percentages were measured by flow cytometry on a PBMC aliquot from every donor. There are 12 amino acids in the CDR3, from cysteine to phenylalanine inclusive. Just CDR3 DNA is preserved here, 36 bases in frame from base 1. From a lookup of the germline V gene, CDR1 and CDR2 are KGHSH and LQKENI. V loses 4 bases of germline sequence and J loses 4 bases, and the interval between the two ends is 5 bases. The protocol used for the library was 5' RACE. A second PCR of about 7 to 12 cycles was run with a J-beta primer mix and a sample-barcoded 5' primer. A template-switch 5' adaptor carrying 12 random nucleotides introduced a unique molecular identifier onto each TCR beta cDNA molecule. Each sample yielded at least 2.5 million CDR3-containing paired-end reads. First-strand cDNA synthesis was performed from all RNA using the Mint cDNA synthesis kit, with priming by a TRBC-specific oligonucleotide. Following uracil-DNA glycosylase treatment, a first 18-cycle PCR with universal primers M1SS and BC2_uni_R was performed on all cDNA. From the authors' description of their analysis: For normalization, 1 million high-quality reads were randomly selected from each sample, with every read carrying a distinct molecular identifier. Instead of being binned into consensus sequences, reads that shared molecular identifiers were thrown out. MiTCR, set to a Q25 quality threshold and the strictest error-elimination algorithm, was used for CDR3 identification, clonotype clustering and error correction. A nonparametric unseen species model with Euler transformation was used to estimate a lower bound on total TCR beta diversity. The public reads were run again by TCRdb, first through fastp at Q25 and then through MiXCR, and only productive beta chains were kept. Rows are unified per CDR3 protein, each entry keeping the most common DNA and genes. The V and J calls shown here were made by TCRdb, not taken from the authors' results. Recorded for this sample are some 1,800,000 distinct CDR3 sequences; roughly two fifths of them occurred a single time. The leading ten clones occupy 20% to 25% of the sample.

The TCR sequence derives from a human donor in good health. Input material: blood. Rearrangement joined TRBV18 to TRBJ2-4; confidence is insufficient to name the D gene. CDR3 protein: CASSQTKNIQYF. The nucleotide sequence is TGTGCCAGCTCACAAACAAAAAACATTCAGTACTTC.